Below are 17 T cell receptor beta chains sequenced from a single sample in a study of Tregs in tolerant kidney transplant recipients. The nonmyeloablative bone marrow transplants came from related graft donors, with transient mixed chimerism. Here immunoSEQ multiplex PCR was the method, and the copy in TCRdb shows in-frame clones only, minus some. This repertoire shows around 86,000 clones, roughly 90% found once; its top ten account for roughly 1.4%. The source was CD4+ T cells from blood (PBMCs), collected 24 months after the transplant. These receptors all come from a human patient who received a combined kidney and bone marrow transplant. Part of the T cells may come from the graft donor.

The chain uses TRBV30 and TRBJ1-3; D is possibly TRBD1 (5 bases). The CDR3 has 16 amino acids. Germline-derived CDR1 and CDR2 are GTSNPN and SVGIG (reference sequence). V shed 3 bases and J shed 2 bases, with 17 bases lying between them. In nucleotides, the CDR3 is TGTGCCTGGAGCGCAGGACAACGGTTCGCTGGAAACACCATATATTTT. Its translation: CAWSAGQRFAGNTIYF.

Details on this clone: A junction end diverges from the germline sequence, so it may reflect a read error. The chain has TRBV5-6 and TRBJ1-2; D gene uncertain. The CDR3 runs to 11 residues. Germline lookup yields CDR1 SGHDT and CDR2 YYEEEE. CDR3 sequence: CASSRLRSWHF. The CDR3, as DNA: TGTGCCAGCAGCCGCCTCAGGTCCTGGCACTTC.

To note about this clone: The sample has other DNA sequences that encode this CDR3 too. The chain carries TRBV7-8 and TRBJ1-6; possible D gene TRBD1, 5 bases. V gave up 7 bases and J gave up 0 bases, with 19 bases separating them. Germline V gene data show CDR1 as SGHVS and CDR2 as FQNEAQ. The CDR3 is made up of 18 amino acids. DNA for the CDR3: TGTGCCAGCAACCGGGGGGAGTCTTCCATCTCCTATAATTCACCCCTCCACTTT. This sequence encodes CASNRGESSISYNSPLHF. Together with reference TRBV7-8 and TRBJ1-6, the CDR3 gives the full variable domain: GAGVSQSPRYKVAKRGQDVALRCDPISGHVSLFWYQQALGQGPEFLTYFQNEAQLDKSGLPSDRFFAERPEGSVSTLKIQRTQQEDSAVYLCASNRGESSISYNSPLHFGNGTRLTVT.

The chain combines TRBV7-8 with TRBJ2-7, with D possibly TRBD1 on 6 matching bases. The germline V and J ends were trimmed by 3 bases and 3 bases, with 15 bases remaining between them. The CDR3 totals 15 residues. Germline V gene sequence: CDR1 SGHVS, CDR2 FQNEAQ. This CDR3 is CASSFRDTFVYEQYF. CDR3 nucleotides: TGTGCCAGCAGCTTCCGGGACACCTTCGTCTACGAGCAGTACTTC.

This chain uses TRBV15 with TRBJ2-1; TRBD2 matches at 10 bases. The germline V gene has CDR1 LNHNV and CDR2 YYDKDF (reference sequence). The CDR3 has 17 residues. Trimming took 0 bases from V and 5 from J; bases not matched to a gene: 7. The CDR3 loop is CATSRDHLAGEDNEQFF. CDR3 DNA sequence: TGTGCCACCAGCAGAGATCACCTAGCGGGAGAAGACAATGAGCAGTTCTTC.

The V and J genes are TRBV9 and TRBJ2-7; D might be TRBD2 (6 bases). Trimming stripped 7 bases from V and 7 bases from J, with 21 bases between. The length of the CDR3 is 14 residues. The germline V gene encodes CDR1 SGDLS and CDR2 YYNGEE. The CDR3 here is CASSRTGTPWEQYF. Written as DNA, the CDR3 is TGTGCCAGCTCTCGTACCGGGACTCCTTGGGAGCAGTACTTC.

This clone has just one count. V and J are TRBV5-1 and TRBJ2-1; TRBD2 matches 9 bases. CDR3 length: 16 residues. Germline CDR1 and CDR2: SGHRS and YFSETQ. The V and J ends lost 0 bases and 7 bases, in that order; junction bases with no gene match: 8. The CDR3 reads CASSLAAGGLGNEQFF. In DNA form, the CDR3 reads TGCGCCAGCAGCTTGGCAGCGGGAGGCTTGGGTAATGAGCAGTTCTTC. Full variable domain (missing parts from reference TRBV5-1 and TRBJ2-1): KAGVTQTPRYLIKTRGQQVTLSCSPISGHRSVSWYQQTPGQGLQFLFEYFSETQRNKGNFPGRFSGRQFSNSRSEMNVSTLELGDSALYLCASSLAAGGLGNEQFFGPGTRLTVL.

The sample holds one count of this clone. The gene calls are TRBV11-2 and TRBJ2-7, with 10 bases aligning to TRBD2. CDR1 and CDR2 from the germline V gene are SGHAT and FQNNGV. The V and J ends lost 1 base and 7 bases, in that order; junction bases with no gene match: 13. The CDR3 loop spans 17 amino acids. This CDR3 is CASSLVPSGSRSSEQYF. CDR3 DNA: TGTGCCAGCAGCTTAGTCCCTAGCGGGAGTCGATCCAGTGAGCAGTACTTC. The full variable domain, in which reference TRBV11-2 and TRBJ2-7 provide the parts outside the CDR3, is EAGVAQSPRYKIIEKRQSVAFWCNPISGHATLYWYQQILGQGPKLLIQFQNNGVVDDSQLPKDRFSAERLKGVDSTLKIQPAKLEDSAVYLCASSLVPSGSRSSEQYFGPGTRLTVT.

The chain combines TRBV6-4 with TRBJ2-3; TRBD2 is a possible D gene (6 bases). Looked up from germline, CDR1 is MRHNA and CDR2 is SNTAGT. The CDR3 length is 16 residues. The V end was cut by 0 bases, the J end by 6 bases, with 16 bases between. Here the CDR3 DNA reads TGTGCCAGCAGTGACTCTGCTCGCGGGATGGGCGATACGCAGTATTTT. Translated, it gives CASSDSARGMGDTQYF.

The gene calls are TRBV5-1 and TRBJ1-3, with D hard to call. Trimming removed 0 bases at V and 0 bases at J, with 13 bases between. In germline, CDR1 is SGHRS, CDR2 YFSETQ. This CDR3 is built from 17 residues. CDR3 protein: CASSLAAAGISGNTIYF. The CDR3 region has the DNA TGCGCCAGCAGCTTGGCCGCAGCAGGTATCTCTGGAAACACCATATATTTT. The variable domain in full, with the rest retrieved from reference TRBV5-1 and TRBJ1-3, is KAGVTQTPRYLIKTRGQQVTLSCSPISGHRSVSWYQQTPGQGLQFLFEYFSETQRNKGNFPGRFSGRQFSNSRSEMNVSTLELGDSALYLCASSLAAAGISGNTIYFGEGSWLTVV.

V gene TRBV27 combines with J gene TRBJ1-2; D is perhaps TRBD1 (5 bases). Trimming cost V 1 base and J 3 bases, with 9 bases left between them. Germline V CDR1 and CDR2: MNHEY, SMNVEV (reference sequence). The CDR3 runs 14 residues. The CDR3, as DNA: TGTGCCAGCAGTTTATGGCAGGGCGACTATGGCTACACCTTC. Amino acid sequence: CASSLWQGDYGYTF.

The CDR3 DNA is TGCACCAGCAGCCAAGAGGGGGGGCAGGAGTATGGCTACACCTTC. The encoded protein is CTSSQEGGQEYGYTF. The rearrangement uses TRBV1 and TRBJ1-2. TRBV1 is labeled a pseudogene. This CDR3 contains 15 residues.

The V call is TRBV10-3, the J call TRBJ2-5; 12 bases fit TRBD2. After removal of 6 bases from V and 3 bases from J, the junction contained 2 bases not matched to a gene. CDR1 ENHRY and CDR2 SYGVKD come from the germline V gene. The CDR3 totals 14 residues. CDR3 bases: TGTGCCATCAGCAGACTAGCGGGGGAAGAGACCCAGTACTTC. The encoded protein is CAISRLAGEETQYF.

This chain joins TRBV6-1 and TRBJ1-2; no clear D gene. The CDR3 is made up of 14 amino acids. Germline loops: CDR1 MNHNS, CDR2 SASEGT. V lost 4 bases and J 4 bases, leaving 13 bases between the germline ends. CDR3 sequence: CASSGWEGGYGYTF. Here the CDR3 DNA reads TGTGCCAGCAGTGGGTGGGAGGGCGGCTATGGCTACACCTTC.

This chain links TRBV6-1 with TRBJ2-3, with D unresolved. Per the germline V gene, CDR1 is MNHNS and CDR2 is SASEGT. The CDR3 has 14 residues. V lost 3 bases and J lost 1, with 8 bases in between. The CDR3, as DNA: TGTGCCAGCAGTGAGGCCTCCCGCACAGATACGCAGTATTTT. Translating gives CASSEASRTDTQYF.

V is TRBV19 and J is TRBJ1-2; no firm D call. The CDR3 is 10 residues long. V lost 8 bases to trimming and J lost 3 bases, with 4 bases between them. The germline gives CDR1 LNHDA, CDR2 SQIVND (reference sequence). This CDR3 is CASYDYGYTF. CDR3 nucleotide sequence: TGTGCCAGTTATGACTATGGCTACACCTTC.

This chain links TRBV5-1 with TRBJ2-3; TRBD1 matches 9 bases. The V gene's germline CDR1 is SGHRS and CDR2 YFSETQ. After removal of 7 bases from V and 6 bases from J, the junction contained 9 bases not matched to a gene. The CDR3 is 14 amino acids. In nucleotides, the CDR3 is TGCGCCAGCGCCGGGACAGGGTCTTCCGATACGCAGTATTTT. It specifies CASAGTGSSDTQYF.